The rows below give T cell receptor beta chains drawn from one sample of a study of T cell responses to AZD1222 COVID-19 vaccine. Repertoires were generated with immunoSEQ multiplex PCR, while TCRdb's copy carries only in-frame clones and drops some. Here the sample spans under 200,000 clones, less than 95% being singletons. This material consisted of peripheral blood, taken on day 0 of AZD1222 vaccination. All receptors come from an adult in good health. Each CDR3 is given with its conserved first and last residue. A D gene is named only where the DNA matches it firmly. Expanded clones are given a class, and other clones once, few, many or no size at all.

clone_size d_call j_call v_call cdr3_aa cdr3_nt
. . TRBJ1-1 TRBV3-1/TRBV3-2 CASSLVWGTEAFF TGTGCCAGCAGCCTAGTATGGGGGACTGAAGCTTTCTTT
few . TRBJ1-1 TRBV3-1/TRBV3-2 CASSQDPRLVNTEAFF TGTGCCAGCAGCCAAGACCCGCGTCTAGTGAACACTGAAGCTTTCTTT
. . TRBJ1-5 TRBV7-8 CASSLASEQGDQPQHF TGTGCCAGCAGCTTAGCCTCGGAGCAGGGCGACCAGCCCCAGCATTTT
. TRBD2 TRBJ2-7 TRBV18 CASSTSGPGEQYF TGTGCCAGCTCGACTAGCGGGCCTGGGGAGCAGTACTTC
. . TRBJ2-7 TRBV7-9 CASSSQEGSISYEQYF TGTGCCAGCAGCTCTCAAGAGGGGTCAATCTCCTACGAGCAGTACTTC
. . TRBJ1-1 TRBV9 CASSAYDRSTEAFF TGTGCCAGCAGCGCCTACGACAGGTCCACTGAAGCTTTCTTT
. . TRBJ2-6 TRBV27 CASSLRVSGANVLTF TGTGCCAGCAGTCTCAGGGTCTCTGGGGCCAACGTCCTGACTTTC
. . TRBJ1-5 TRBV27 CASSLSADSYSNQPQHF TGTGCCAGCAGTTTATCGGCTGACAGTTATAGCAATCAGCCCCAGCATTTT
. . TRBJ1-1 TRBV19 CASTEGNTEAFF TGTGCCAGTACAGAGGGTAACACTGAAGCTTTCTTT
. . TRBJ1-5 TRBV5-3 CARSLDRASNQPQHF TGTGCCAGAAGCTTGGACAGGGCGAGCAATCAGCCCCAGCATTTT
. . TRBJ1-2 TRBV2 CARREDGYTF TGTGCCAGACGGGAGGATGGCTACACCTTC
. TRBD2 TRBJ2-1 TRBV3-1/TRBV3-2 CASSQDGRYYNEQFF TGTGCCAGCAGCCAAGACGGGAGGTACTACAATGAGCAGTTCTTC
. . TRBJ2-1 TRBV11-3 CASSLNFGALTYNEQFF TGTGCCAGCAGCTTAAATTTCGGGGCCCTAACGTACAATGAGCAGTTCTTC
. TRBD1 TRBJ2-4 TRBV19 CASRGTGTGVLNIQYF TGTGCCAGCCGTGGAACCGGGACAGGGGTGTTGAACATTCAGTACTTC
. TRBD2 TRBJ2-1 TRBV18 CASSPQRDSSYNEQFF TGTGCCAGCTCACCCCAGCGGGATAGCTCCTACAATGAGCAGTTCTTC
. . TRBJ2-7 TRBV19 CASRDRYEQYF TGTGCCAGTAGGGACCGGTACGAGCAGTACTTC
. . TRBJ1-2 TRBV3-1/TRBV3-2 CASSQEVQGRYTF TGTGCCAGCAGCCAAGAAGTCCAGGGCCGCTACACCTTC
. . TRBJ2-7 TRBV5-1 CASSLEGPGALDEQYF TGCGCCAGCAGCTTGGAAGGCCCAGGGGCCCTCGACGAGCAGTACTTC
. . TRBJ2-2 TRBV5-1 CASSLTGSTGELFF TGCGCCAGCAGCTTGACGGGGTCCACCGGGGAGCTGTTTTTT
. . TRBJ1-1 TRBV5-4 CASSLSGGGTEAFF TGTGCCAGCAGCTTGTCGGGGGGTGGCACTGAAGCTTTCTTT
few . TRBJ2-1 TRBV28 CASNLPHRSEQFF TGTGCCAGCAACCTCCCCCACAGGAGTGAGCAGTTCTTC
. . TRBJ2-5 TRBV30 CAWTVMETQYF TGTGCCTGGACGGTTATGGAGACCCAGTACTTC
. . TRBJ2-7 TRBV28 CASSLARGYEQYF TGTGCCAGCAGTTTAGCCCGGGGCTACGAGCAGTACTTC
. . TRBJ1-1 TRBV5-4 CASSLAGPGAYEAFF TGTGCCAGCAGCTTGGCGGGACCGGGCGCTTATGAAGCTTTCTTT